There are a few counts of the clone carrying this T cell receptor beta chain. Its antigen remains unidentified. Researchers tagged individual cDNA molecules with unique molecular identifiers. MiXCR, run by TCRdb on the 5' RACE reads, gives a single entry per CDR3 protein. The repertoire holds roughly 60,000 distinct CDR3 sequences, with around 13% as singletons. Germline V gene sequence: CDR1 SGHNT, CDR2 YENEEA. This CDR3 comprises 15 residues. With 4 bases clipped from V and 5 bases from J, the junction kept 9 bases outside the gene matches. This specimen comes from a study of early T cells in non-severe SARS-CoV-2 infection. At the level of the study: From unsorted whole blood, bulk RNA was sequenced, and the chains remained unpaired. Study outcomes and limitations: Database matching using VDJdb favored anti-spike CD8 responses, with private and CD4 specificities left missing.

This clonotype was obtained from an adult who was a healthcare worker with PCR-confirmed SARS-CoV-2 infection or an uninfected control (not recorded which). The sequencing input was whole blood. This rearrangement joins TRBV11-3 to TRBJ2-5; 8 bases line up with TRBD2. This chain's CDR3 is CASSSRGAGGETQYF. CDR3 coding DNA: TGTGCCAGCAGCTCGCGGGGGGCCGGAGGGGAGACCCAGTACTTC.